This TCR beta chain was identified during a study of blood T cell repertoires in COVID-19. CDR1 WSHSY and CDR2 SAAADI come from the germline V gene. This CDR3 is 15 amino acids long. Trimming removed 6 bases from V and 6 bases from J; junction bases left unmatched: 11. Libraries were prepared by immunoSEQ multiplex PCR; TCRdb keeps only in-frame clonotypes and omits some of them. The sample carries just under 65,000 clones, 78% recorded once. The chain links TRBV10-2 to TRBJ2-1, with 7 bases aligning to TRBD2. This sequence was found in a man aged 60 to 75 with COVID-19, enrolled during active disease. Sequencing was carried out using peripheral blood. DNA for the CDR3: TGCGCCAGCAGGACGCCGTGGGCGGGGGTCAATGAGCAGTTCTTC. It is translated as CASRTPWAGVNEQFF.